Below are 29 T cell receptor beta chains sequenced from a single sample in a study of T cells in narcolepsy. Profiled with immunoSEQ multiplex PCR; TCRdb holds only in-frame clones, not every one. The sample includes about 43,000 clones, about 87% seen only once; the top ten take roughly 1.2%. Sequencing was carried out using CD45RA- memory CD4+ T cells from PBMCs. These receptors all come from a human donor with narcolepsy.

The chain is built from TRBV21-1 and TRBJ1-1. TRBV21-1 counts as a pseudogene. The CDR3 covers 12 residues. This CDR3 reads CASSKIRTEAFF. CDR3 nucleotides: TGTGCCAGCAGTAAGATAAGGACTGAAGCTTTCTTT.

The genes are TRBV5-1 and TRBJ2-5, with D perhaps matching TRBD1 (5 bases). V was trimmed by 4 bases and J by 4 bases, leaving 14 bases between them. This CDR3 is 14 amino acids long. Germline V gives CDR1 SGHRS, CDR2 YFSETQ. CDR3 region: CASSLTGVGETQYF. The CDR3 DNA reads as TGCGCCAGCAGCCTCACAGGAGTAGGAGAGACCCAGTACTTC.

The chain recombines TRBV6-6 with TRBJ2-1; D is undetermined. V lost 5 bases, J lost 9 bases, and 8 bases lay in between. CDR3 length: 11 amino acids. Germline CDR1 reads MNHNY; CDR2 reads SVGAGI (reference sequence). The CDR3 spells CASSPKVEQFF. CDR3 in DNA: TGTGCCAGCAGTCCTAAGGTTGAGCAGTTCTTC.

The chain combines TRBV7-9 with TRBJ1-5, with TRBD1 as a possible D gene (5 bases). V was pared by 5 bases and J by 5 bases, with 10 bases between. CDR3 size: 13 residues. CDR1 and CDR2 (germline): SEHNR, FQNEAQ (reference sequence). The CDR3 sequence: CASSRGLDQPQHF. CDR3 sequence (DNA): TGTGCCAGCAGCCGGGGGTTGGATCAGCCCCAGCATTTT.

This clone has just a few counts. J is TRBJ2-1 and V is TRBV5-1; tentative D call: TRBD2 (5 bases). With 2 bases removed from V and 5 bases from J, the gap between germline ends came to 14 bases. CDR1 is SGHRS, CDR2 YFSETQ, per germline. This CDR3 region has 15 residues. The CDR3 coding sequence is TGCGCCAGCAGCTTCCACGGGCCCGGGGACAATGAGCAGTTCTTC. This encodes CASSFHGPGDNEQFF. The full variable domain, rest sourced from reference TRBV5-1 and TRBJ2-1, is KAGVTQTPRYLIKTRGQQVTLSCSPISGHRSVSWYQQTPGQGLQFLFEYFSETQRNKGNFPGRFSGRQFSNSRSEMNVSTLELGDSALYLCASSFHGPGDNEQFFGPGTRLTVL.

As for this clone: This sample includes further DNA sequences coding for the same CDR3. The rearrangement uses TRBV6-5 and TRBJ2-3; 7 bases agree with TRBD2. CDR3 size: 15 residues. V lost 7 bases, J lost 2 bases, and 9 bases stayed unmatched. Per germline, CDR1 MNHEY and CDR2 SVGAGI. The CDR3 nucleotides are TGTGCCAGCAATCCGGCGGGGGTGTTCACAGATACGCAGTATTTT. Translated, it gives CASNPAGVFTDTQYF.

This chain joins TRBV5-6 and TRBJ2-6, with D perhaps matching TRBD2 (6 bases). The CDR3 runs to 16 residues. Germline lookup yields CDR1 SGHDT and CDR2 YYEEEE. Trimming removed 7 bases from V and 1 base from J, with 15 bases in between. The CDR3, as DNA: TGTGCCAGCGTCCGGGACTTCGCTTCTGGGGCCAACGTCCTGACTTTC. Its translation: CASVRDFASGANVLTF.

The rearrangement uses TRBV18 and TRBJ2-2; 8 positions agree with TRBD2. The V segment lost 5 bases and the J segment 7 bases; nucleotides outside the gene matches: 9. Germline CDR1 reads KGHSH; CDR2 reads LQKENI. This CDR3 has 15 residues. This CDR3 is CASSYQREYDGELFF. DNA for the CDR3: TGTGCCAGCTCATACCAGCGGGAGTACGACGGGGAGCTGTTTTTT.

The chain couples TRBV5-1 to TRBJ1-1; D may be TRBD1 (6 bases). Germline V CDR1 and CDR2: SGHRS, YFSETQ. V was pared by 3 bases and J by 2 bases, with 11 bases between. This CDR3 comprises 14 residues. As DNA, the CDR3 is TGCGCCAGCAGCTCCCGGACAGACAACACTGAAGCTTTCTTT. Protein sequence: CASSSRTDNTEAFF.

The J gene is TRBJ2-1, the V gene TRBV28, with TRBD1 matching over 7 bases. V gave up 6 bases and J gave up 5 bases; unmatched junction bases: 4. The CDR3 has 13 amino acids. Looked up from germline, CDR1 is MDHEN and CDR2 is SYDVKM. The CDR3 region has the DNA TGTGCCAGCAGCAAGACAGGGAACAATGAGCAGTTCTTC. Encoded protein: CASSKTGNNEQFF.

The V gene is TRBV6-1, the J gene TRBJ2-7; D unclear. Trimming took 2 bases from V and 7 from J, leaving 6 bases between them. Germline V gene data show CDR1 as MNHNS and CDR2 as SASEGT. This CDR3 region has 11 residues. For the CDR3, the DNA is TGTGCCAGCAGTGAAAGGGTGGAGCAGTACTTC. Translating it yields CASSERVEQYF.

The CDR3 coding sequence is TGTGCCAGCAGCCCGGACAGTACCCAAGAGACCCAGTACTTC. Its translation is CASSPDSTQETQYF. The J gene is TRBJ2-5, the V gene TRBV2; D might be TRBD1 (6 bases). Germline CDR1 and CDR2: SNHLY and FYNNEI. Trimming removed 6 bases at V and 1 base at J, with 12 bases between. The CDR3 has 14 residues.

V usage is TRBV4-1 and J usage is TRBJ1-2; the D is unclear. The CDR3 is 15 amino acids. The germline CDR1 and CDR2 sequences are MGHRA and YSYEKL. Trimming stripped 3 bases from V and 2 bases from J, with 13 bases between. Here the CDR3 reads CASSQDPATNYGYTF. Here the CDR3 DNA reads TGCGCCAGCAGCCAGGATCCTGCTACCAACTATGGCTACACCTTC.

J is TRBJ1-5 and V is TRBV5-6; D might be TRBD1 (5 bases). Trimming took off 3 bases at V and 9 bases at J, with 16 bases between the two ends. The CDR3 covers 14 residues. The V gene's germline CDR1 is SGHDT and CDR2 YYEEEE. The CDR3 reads CASSSQGWDRPQHF. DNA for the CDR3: TGTGCCAGCAGCTCGCAGGGCTGGGATCGGCCCCAGCATTTT.

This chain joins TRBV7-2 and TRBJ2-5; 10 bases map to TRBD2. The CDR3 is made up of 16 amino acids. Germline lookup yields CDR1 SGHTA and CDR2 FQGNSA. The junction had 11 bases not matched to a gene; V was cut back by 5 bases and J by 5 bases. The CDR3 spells CASSLRGDSGGETQYF. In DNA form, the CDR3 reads TGTGCCAGCAGCCTGCGAGGGGATAGCGGGGGGGAGACCCAGTACTTC.

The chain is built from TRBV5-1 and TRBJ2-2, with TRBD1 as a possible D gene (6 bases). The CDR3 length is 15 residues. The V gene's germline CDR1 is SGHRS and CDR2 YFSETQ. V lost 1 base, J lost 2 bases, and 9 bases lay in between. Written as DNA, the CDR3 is TGCGCCAGCAGCTTGACAGGGTTAAACACCGGGGAGCTGTTTTTT. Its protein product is CASSLTGLNTGELFF.

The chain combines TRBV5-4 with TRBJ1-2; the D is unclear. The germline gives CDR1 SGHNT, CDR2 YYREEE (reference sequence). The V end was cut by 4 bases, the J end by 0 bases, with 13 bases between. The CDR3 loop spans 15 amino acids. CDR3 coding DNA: TGTGCCAGCAGCCCGGCGGAAAGAGCTAACTATGGCTACACCTTC. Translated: CASSPAERANYGYTF.

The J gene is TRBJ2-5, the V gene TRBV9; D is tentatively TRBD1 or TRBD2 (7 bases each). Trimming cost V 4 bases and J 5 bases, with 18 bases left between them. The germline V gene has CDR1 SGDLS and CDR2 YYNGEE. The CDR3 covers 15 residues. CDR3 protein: CASSPGGARKETQYF. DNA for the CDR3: TGTGCCAGCAGCCCAGGGGGGGCCCGGAAGGAGACCCAGTACTTC.

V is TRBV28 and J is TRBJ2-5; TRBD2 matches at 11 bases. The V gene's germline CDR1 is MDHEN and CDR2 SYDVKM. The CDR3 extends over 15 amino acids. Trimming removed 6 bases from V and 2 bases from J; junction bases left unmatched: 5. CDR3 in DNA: TGTGCCAGCAGAGTCGGGACTAGCGGTCAAGAGACCCAGTACTTC. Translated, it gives CASRVGTSGQETQYF.

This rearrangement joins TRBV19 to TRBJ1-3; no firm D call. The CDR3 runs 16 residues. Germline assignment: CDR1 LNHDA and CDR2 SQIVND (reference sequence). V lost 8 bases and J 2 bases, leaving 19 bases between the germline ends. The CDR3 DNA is TGTGCCAGTGACTTAGGTAACGGGGAACCTGGAAACACCATATATTTT. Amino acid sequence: CASDLGNGEPGNTIYF.

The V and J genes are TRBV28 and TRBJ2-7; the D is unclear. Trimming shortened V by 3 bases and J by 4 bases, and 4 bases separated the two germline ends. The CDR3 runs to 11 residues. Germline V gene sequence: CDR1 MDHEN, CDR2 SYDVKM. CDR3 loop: CASSFSYEQYF. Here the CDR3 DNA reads TGTGCCAGCAGTTTCAGTTACGAGCAGTACTTC.

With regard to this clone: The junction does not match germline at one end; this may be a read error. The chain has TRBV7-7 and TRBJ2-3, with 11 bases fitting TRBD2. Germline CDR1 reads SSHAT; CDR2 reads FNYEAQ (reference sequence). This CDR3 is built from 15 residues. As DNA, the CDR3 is TGTGCTAGCAGCTTAGCGGGGGGGAACACAGATACGCAGTATTTT. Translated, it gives CASSLAGGNTDTQYF.

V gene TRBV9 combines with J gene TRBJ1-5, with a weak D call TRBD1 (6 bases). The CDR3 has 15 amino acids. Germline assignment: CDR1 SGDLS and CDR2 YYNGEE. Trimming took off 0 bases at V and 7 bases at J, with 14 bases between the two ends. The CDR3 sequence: CASSVDAGGVQPQHF. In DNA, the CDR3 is TGTGCCAGCAGCGTAGATGCGGGGGGCGTACAGCCCCAGCATTTT. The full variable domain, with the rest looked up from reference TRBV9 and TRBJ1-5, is DSGVTQTPKHLITATGQRVTLRCSPRSGDLSVYWYQQSLDQGLQFLIQYYNGEERAKGNILERFSAQQFPDLHSELNLSSLELGDSALYFCASSVDAGGVQPQHFGDGTRLSIL.

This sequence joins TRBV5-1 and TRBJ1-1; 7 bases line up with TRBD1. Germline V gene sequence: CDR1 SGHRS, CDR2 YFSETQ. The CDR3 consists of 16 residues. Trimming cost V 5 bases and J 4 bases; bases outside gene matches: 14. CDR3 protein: CASSQPRGLGPTEAFF. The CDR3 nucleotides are TGCGCCAGCAGTCAGCCAAGGGGGCTCGGTCCCACTGAAGCTTTCTTT.

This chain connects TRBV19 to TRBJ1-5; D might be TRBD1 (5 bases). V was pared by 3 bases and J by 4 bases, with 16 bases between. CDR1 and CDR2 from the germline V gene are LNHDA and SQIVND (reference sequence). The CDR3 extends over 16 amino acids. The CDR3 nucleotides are TGTGCCAGTAGTATGGGGTCAGGCTGGGGGAATCAGCCCCAGCATTTT. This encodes CASSMGSGWGNQPQHF.

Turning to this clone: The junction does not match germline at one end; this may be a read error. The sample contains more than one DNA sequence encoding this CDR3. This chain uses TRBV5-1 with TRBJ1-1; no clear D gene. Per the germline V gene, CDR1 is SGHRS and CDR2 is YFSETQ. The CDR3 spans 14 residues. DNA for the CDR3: TGCGCCAGCAGCTTGCTGGGCGGGAACACTGAAGCCTTCTTT. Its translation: CASSLLGGNTEAFF.

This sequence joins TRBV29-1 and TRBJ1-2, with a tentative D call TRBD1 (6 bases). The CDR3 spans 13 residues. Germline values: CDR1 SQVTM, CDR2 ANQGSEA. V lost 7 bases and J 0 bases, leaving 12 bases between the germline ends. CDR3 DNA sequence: TGCAGCGCGGGGGGCCTTGCTAACTATGGCTACACCTTC. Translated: CSAGGLANYGYTF.

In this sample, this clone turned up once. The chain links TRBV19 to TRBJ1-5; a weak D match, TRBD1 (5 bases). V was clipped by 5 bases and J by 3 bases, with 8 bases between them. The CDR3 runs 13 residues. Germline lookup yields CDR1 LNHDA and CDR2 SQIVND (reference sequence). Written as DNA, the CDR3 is TGTGCCAGTAGTCGGGGGGTCAATCAGCCCCAGCATTTT. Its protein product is CASSRGVNQPQHF.

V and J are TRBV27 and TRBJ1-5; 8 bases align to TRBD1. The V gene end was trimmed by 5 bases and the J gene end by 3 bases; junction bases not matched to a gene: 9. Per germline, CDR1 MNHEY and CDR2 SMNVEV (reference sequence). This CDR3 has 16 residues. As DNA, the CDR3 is TGTGCCAGCAGTCCGTCCCGGGACAGGTTCAATCAGCCCCAGCATTTT. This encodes CASSPSRDRFNQPQHF.